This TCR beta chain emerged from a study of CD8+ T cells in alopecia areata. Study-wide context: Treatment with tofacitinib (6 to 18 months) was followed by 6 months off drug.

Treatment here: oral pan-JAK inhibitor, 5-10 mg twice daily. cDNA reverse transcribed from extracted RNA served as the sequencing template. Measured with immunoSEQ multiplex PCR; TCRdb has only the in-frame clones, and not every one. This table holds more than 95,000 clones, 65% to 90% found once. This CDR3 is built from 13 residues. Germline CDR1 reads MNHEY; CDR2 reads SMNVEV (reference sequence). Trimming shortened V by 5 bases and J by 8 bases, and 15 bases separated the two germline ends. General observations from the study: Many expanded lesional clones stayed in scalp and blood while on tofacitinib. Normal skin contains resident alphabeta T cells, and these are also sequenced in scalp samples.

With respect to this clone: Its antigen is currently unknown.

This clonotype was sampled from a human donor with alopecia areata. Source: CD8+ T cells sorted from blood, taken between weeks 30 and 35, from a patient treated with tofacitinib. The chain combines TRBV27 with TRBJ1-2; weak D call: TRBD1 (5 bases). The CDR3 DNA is TGTGCCAGCAGTCCCACGGACAAAGGAGGCTACACCTTC. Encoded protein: CASSPTDKGGYTF.